This T cell receptor (beta chain) was identified during a study of T-cell reconstitution after alpha-beta-depleted transplantation in children. Unique molecular identifiers were used in preparing the TCRbeta library. Using its own MiXCR run on the PCR reads, TCRdb lists one record per CDR3 protein. The table includes over 150,000 distinct CDR3 sequences, around 6.8% detected once. Ten or more counts support this clonotype. This CDR3 has 15 amino acids. Germline loops: CDR1 MDHEN, CDR2 SYDVKM. The V end was cut by 6 bases, the J end by 7 bases, with 18 bases between. This material consisted of PBMCs from the stem cell graft donor, taken from the stem cell graft. The origin of this receptor is a human donor who donated a stem cell graft to a child with Wiskott-Aldrich syndrome. The V call is TRBV28, the J call TRBJ1-4; possibly TRBD1 for D (5 bases). The CDR3 coding sequence is TGTGCCAGCAGCGGGAACGGGGGAGGTACTGAAAAACTGTTTTTT. Translation gives CASSGNGGGTEKLFF.